This TCR beta chain derives from a study of T cells in Graves' hyperthyroidism and ophthalmopathy. Study observations and caveats: Ophthalmopathy and stable hyperthyroidism were told apart by a 13 V-J model.

It was RNA transcripts that yielded the amplified TCR beta CDR3 regions. HTBI primers were employed in a first-round RT-PCR of the TCR CDR3. Via MiXCR, TCRdb re-called the multiplex PCR reads, giving one row per CDR3 protein. The sample contains approximately 530,000 distinct CDR3 sequences, approximately 20% of which appear only once. On this clonotype: Its antigen is as yet unknown.

Sequencing was done on a sample of blood. This TCR was recovered from a man between 40 and 49 years old with Graves' ophthalmopathy.

The CDR3 protein is CASSTRNPYNEQFF. DNA of the CDR3: TGTGCCAGCAGTACAAGGAACCCCTACAATGAGCAGTTCTTC. The V and J genes are TRBV28 and TRBJ2-1; D uncertain. The CDR3 runs 14 residues. Germline-derived CDR1 and CDR2 are MDHEN and SYDVKM. The germline V and J ends were trimmed by 5 bases and 2 bases, with 10 bases remaining between them.